This T cell receptor (beta chain) derives from a study of blood T cell repertoires in COVID-19. Overall study context: Donors in the United States, Italy and Spain gave samples during acute or convalescent COVID-19.

The CDR3 is made up of 14 amino acids. V was pared by 0 bases and J by 3 bases, with 2 bases of the junction left unmatched. Germline V CDR1 and CDR2: SGHRS, YFSETQ. Some clones are missing from TCRdb's copy, which holds only in-frame ones; the method was immunoSEQ multiplex PCR. The sample contains roughly 120,000 clones, around 82% of which appear only once. The sequencing sample was made of peripheral blood. The chain links TRBV5-1 to TRBJ2-7, with 8 nucleotides matching TRBD2. The TCR sequence derives from a human donor in a cohort sampled during active COVID-19. CDR3 sequence: CASSLVSGDYEQYF. CDR3 sequence (DNA): TGCGCCAGCAGCTTGGTTAGCGGGGACTACGAGCAGTACTTC.